The rows below give T cell receptor beta chains drawn from one sample of a study of CD8+ T cells in alopecia areata. Profiling relied on immunoSEQ multiplex PCR, and the TCRdb table lists in-frame clones only, not all of them. The sample has around 300,000 clones, about three fifths seen once. The source material was CD4+ T cells sorted from blood, sampled at week 52, from a patient treated with tofacitinib. All receptors come from a human donor with alopecia areata. CDR3s include the opening cysteine and the closing phenylalanine or tryptophan. Each record gives: D gene, J gene, clone size, V gene, CDR3 DNA, CDR3 protein. A D gene is named only where the DNA matches it firmly. Clone sizes are given selectively: once, few, many, or a class where the clone is expanded.

d_gene: -; j_gene: TRBJ1-1; abundance: -; v_gene: TRBV7-2; CDR3nt: TGTGCCAGCAGCCGAGAGGACGAAGACACTGAAGCTTTCTTT; CDR3aa: CASSREDEDTEAFF
d_gene: -; j_gene: TRBJ1-5; abundance: -; v_gene: TRBV27; CDR3nt: TGTGCCAGCAGTTTACTACCTAATCAGCCCCAGCATTTT; CDR3aa: CASSLLPNQPQHF
d_gene: -; j_gene: TRBJ2-7; abundance: -; v_gene: TRBV30; CDR3nt: TGTGCCTGGAGTCTCACTCTGGGCGAGCAGTACTTC; CDR3aa: CAWSLTLGEQYF
d_gene: -; j_gene: TRBJ2-2; abundance: -; v_gene: TRBV5-1; CDR3nt: TGCGCCAGCAGCTTTGTCTGGACAAAAAAGTTCGCGAACACCGGGGAGCTGTTTTTT; CDR3aa: CASSFVWTKKFANTGELFF
d_gene: -; j_gene: TRBJ2-5; abundance: -; v_gene: TRBV29-1; CDR3nt: TGCAGCGTTGACGCCAGCCACAGGTCCCAAGAGACCCAGTACTTC; CDR3aa: CSVDASHRSQETQYF
d_gene: -; j_gene: TRBJ2-1; abundance: few; v_gene: TRBV4-1; CDR3nt: TGCGCCAGCAGCAAAAGGGGCGGATACAATGAGCAGTTCTTC; CDR3aa: CASSKRGGYNEQFF
d_gene: -; j_gene: TRBJ1-2; abundance: -; v_gene: TRBV13; CDR3nt: TGTGCCAGCAGCCGATTTTTGGAAACAGGATCCTCTAACTATGGCTACACCTTC; CDR3aa: CASSRFLETGSSNYGYTF
d_gene: TRBD1; j_gene: TRBJ1-6; abundance: -; v_gene: TRBV5-1; CDR3nt: TGCGCCAGCAGCTCCGGACAGGGGGAAGCACCCCTCCACTTT; CDR3aa: CASSSGQGEAPLHF
d_gene: TRBD2; j_gene: TRBJ2-7; abundance: -; v_gene: TRBV5-1; CDR3nt: TGCGCCAGCAGCTTGATGACTAGCGGGCCCTACGAGCAGTACTTC; CDR3aa: CASSLMTSGPYEQYF
d_gene: -; j_gene: TRBJ1-2; abundance: -; v_gene: TRBV25-1; CDR3nt: TGTGCCAGCAGTGCCCGGATCCAAGGAGGAGGCTACACCTTC; CDR3aa: CASSARIQGGGYTF
d_gene: TRBD2; j_gene: TRBJ2-1; abundance: -; v_gene: TRBV9; CDR3nt: TGTGCCAGCAGCGTCAGACTAGCGGGGCTCAATGAGCAGTTCTTC; CDR3aa: CASSVRLAGLNEQFF
d_gene: TRBD1; j_gene: TRBJ2-1; abundance: -; v_gene: TRBV30; CDR3nt: TGTGCCTGGATTCGTGTCGGCAGGGGGCGAAGTTACAATGAGCAGTTCTTC; CDR3aa: CAWIRVGRGRSYNEQFF
d_gene: -; j_gene: TRBJ1-3; abundance: -; v_gene: TRBV9; CDR3nt: TGTGCCAGCAGCGTAGTGCCTGGAAACACCATATATTTT; CDR3aa: CASSVVPGNTIYF
d_gene: -; j_gene: TRBJ2-6; abundance: once; v_gene: TRBV5-1; CDR3nt: TGCGCCAGCAGCCTCCCACCCGCCTCTGGGGCCAACGTCCTGACTTTC; CDR3aa: CASSLPPASGANVLTF
d_gene: TRBD1; j_gene: TRBJ1-6; abundance: -; v_gene: TRBV2; CDR3nt: TGTGCCAGCAGTGCGGGGGCAGGGGGGAATTCACCCCTCCACTTT; CDR3aa: CASSAGAGGNSPLHF
d_gene: -; j_gene: TRBJ1-1; abundance: -; v_gene: TRBV9; CDR3nt: TGTGCCAGCAGCCCCCGCTTGGGCATGAACACTGAAGCTTTCTTT; CDR3aa: CASSPRLGMNTEAFF
d_gene: TRBD2; j_gene: TRBJ2-1; abundance: once; v_gene: TRBV18; CDR3nt: TGTGCCAGCTCACCACCGGGACTAGCTGGCGGTGAGCAGTTCTTC; CDR3aa: CASSPPGLAGGEQFF